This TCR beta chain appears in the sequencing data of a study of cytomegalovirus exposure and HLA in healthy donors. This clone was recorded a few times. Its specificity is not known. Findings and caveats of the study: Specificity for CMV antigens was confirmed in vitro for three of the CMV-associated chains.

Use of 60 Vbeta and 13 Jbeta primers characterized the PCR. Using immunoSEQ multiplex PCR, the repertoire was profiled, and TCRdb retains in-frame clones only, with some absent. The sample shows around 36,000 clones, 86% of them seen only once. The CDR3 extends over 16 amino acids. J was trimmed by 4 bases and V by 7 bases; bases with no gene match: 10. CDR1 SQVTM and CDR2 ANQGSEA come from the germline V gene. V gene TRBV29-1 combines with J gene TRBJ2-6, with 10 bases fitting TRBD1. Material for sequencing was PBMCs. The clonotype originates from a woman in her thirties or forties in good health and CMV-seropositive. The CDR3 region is CSATTGGRSGANVLTF. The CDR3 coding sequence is TGCAGCGCAACGACAGGGGGCAGATCCGGGGCCAACGTCCTGACTTTC.